These 22 T cell receptor beta chains came from one sample sequenced in a study of long-term antiretroviral therapy in people with HIV (dated by TCRdb to the early 2020s). The immunoSEQ hsTCRB v3.0 assay was used at survey level resolution for TRB variable region sequencing. This is the immuneACCESS table as TCRdb keeps it, with only in-frame sequences that have V and J called. A part of the clones is gone; compared with another copy, unresolved V genes explain less than half, and the rest is unexplained. The sample contains about 39,000 clones, 85% to 90% of them found a single time. 5.7% of the sample is in the top ten clones. The sequencing here drew on unsorted PBMCs, taken 3.1 years after starting antiretroviral therapy. These receptors were collected from a woman aged 45-60 years with HIV.

The genes are TRBV7-2 and TRBJ2-1; the D is unclear. Germline loops: CDR1 SGHTA, CDR2 FQGNSA. The V end was cut by 5 bases, the J end by 8 bases, with 7 bases between. This CDR3 spans 11 amino acids. CDR3 protein: CASSPLHEQFF. CDR3 coding DNA: TGTGCCAGCAGCCCCCTCCATGAGCAGTTCTTC.

The gene calls are TRBV28 and TRBJ1-1; D uncertain. Germline loops: CDR1 MDHEN, CDR2 SYDVKM. The CDR3 covers 16 residues. V lost 4 bases to trimming and J lost 3 bases, with 18 bases between them. In DNA, the CDR3 is TGTGCCAGCAGTTCCGCCCCAGGTGAGGCCCACACTGAAGCTTTCTTT. It is translated as CASSSAPGEAHTEAFF. The variable domain in full, completed from reference TRBV28 and TRBJ1-1, reads DVKVTQSSRYLVKRTGEKVFLECVQDMDHENMFWYRQDPGLGLRLIYFSYDVKMKEKGDIPEGYSVSREKKERFSLILESASTNQTSMYLCASSSAPGEAHTEAFFGQGTRLTVV.

The rearrangement links TRBV6-5 to TRBJ2-5; 9 bases are a match to TRBD2. The CDR3 is 13 residues long. Germline V gene sequence: CDR1 MNHEY, CDR2 SVGAGI. The V segment lost 7 bases and the J segment 4 bases; nucleotides outside the gene matches: 4. CDR3 protein: CASTAGGGETQYF. The CDR3 bases are TGTGCCAGCACCGCGGGGGGGGGAGAGACCCAGTACTTC.

This chain connects TRBV27 to TRBJ2-5; perhaps TRBD1 as D (6 bases). The CDR3 totals 13 residues. V was clipped by 6 bases and J by 2 bases, with 10 bases between them. Germline V gene data show CDR1 as MNHEY and CDR2 as SMNVEV (reference sequence). Here the CDR3 reads CASRTGRQETQYF. The CDR3 DNA reads TGTGCCAGCAGGACAGGACGGCAAGAGACCCAGTACTTC.

This clone was observed a few times. The rearrangement uses TRBV5-5 and TRBJ2-5, with 8 bases identical to TRBD1. The CDR3 contains 14 residues. Germline values: CDR1 SGHKS, CDR2 YYEKEE (reference sequence). The V gene end was trimmed by 4 bases and the J gene end by 4 bases; junction bases not matched to a gene: 6. The DNA of the CDR3 is TGTGCCAGCAGCGCCCCGGACAGGGTAGAGACCCAGTACTTC. Protein: CASSAPDRVETQYF.

This clone was found a few times. The J gene is TRBJ2-1, the V gene TRBV5-4; D is unresolved. The germline V and J ends were trimmed by 4 bases and 3 bases, with 8 bases remaining between them. In germline, CDR1 is SGHNT, CDR2 YYREEE (reference sequence). This CDR3 has 13 amino acids. CDR3 nucleotides: TGTGCCAGCAGCGCCGGAAACTACAATGAGCAGTTCTTC. Residues: CASSAGNYNEQFF.

The genes are TRBV4-1 and TRBJ2-2; D call uncertain. The CDR3 covers 14 residues. Per germline, CDR1 MGHRA and CDR2 YSYEKL. V was pared by 3 bases and J by 2 bases, with 7 bases between. CDR3 region: CASSHADNTGELFF. CDR3 nucleotide sequence: TGCGCCAGCAGCCATGCAGATAACACCGGGGAGCTGTTTTTT.

The V gene is TRBV5-1, the J gene TRBJ2-5; D gene ambiguous. CDR1 SGHRS and CDR2 YFSETQ come from the germline V gene. V was shortened by 0 bases and J by 4 bases, with 16 bases between the two germline ends. The CDR3 spans 16 residues. The CDR3: CASSLGPLIGGETQYF. The CDR3 DNA reads TGCGCCAGCAGCTTGGGCCCGCTCATAGGCGGAGAGACCCAGTACTTC.

This chain connects TRBV2 to TRBJ1-2; no reliable D call. V lost 3 bases and J lost 4, with 9 bases in between. Germline assignment: CDR1 SNHLY and CDR2 FYNNEI. CDR3 length: 13 amino acids. DNA for the CDR3: TGTGCCAGCAGTGAGGCCAGATTCTATGGCTACACCTTC. Protein: CASSEARFYGYTF.

This chain joins TRBV25-1 and TRBJ2-7; no clear D. The CDR3 spans 11 residues. Trimming removed 2 bases at V and 3 bases at J, with 2 bases between. Germline CDR1 MGHDK, CDR2 SYGVNS. CDR3 sequence: CASSENYEQYF. The CDR3 region has the DNA TGTGCCAGCAGTGAAAACTACGAGCAGTACTTC.

This clone showed up just a few times. The chain uses TRBV19 and TRBJ2-3, with D uncertain. CDR3 length equals 14 residues. Germline V gene sequence: CDR1 LNHDA, CDR2 SQIVND (reference sequence). Deletions cut 5 bases from V and 0 bases from J, with 9 bases between. In nucleotides, the CDR3 is TGTGCCAGTAGTCCCGGGTCAAGCACAGATACGCAGTATTTT. The encoded protein is CASSPGSSTDTQYF.

The V call is TRBV5-4, the J call TRBJ2-2, with D maybe TRBD2 (6 bases). The germline V and J ends were trimmed by 0 bases and 7 bases, with 16 bases remaining between them. The length of the CDR3 is 16 residues. Germline V gene lookup returns CDR1 SGHNT and CDR2 YYREEE (reference sequence). Here the CDR3 reads CASSLAAGQGGGELFF. DNA of the CDR3: TGTGCCAGCAGCTTGGCCGCCGGGCAGGGAGGCGGGGAGCTGTTTTTT.

V is TRBV7-3 and J is TRBJ1-6; D unclear. The germline V gene encodes CDR1 SGHTA and CDR2 FQGTGA. The CDR3 consists of 15 residues. The V gene lost 2 bases and the J gene lost 5 bases, with 10 bases spanning the gap. The CDR3 nucleotides read TGTGCCAGCAGCTTATATGGCGGAGATAATTCACCCCTCCACTTT. This encodes CASSLYGGDNSPLHF.

V gene TRBV19 combines with J gene TRBJ1-6; 8 bases are a match to TRBD1. V shed 5 bases and J 7 bases; nucleotides not matched to a gene: 7. Germline CDR1 LNHDA, CDR2 SQIVND (reference sequence). The CDR3 runs to 15 residues. CDR3 bases: TGTGCCAGTAGTCCCCCGCAGGGGGCAAATTCACCCCTCCACTTT. Translating it yields CASSPPQGANSPLHF.

The V and J genes are TRBV11-2 and TRBJ2-1; possibly TRBD2 for D (7 bases). V was clipped by 0 bases and J by 8 bases, with 17 bases between them. Looked up from germline, CDR1 is SGHAT and CDR2 is FQNNGV. The CDR3 has 16 residues. The CDR3 nucleotides read TGTGCCAGCAGCTTAGAGGTAGGGGGGGGCTCCCATGAGCAGTTCTTC. Its translation: CASSLEVGGGSHEQFF.

The chain recombines TRBV5-4 with TRBJ2-2, with D tentatively TRBD1 or TRBD2 (6 bases each). V lost 5 bases, J lost 5 bases, and 16 bases lay in between. This CDR3 has 15 residues. Per the germline V gene, CDR1 is SGHNT and CDR2 is YYREEE (reference sequence). This CDR3 is CASSPGGSLTGELFF. The DNA for the CDR3 is TGTGCCAGCAGTCCCGGGGGCAGTTTAACCGGGGAGCTGTTTTTT.

The chain is built from TRBV7-8 and TRBJ1-5; D might be TRBD1 (6 bases). Trimming stripped 0 bases from V and 0 bases from J, with 9 bases between. The CDR3 runs to 16 residues. Germline CDR1 SGHVS, CDR2 FQNEAQ. The DNA for the CDR3 is TGTGCCAGCAGCTTAGCGACAGGTTATAGCAATCAGCCCCAGCATTTT. This gives the protein CASSLATGYSNQPQHF.

The genes are TRBV10-3 and TRBJ2-7, with D maybe TRBD1 (5 bases). CDR1 and CDR2 from the germline V gene are ENHRY and SYGVKD. Trimming took 5 bases from V and 3 from J, leaving 8 bases between them. This CDR3 comprises 12 residues. The DNA of the CDR3 is TGTGCCATCAGTCCCCAGGGCTACGAGCAGTACTTC. This sequence encodes CAISPQGYEQYF.

This rearrangement joins TRBV19 to TRBJ2-7; maybe TRBD2 (5 bases). Per the germline V gene, CDR1 is LNHDA and CDR2 is SQIVND (reference sequence). The V end lost 1 base, the J end lost 1 base, and 11 bases lay between the germline ends. The CDR3 spans 15 residues. Here the CDR3 DNA reads TGTGCCAGTAGTATAGTGGGGAGAGGGTCCTACGAGCAGTACTTC. This translates into CASSIVGRGSYEQYF.

The chain links TRBV18 to TRBJ2-2; D remains ambiguous. The CDR3 is 15 residues long. Trimming took 3 bases from V and 0 from J, leaving 8 bases between them. Per the germline V gene, CDR1 is KGHSH and CDR2 is LQKENI. The CDR3 spells CASSPLRSNTGELFF. The CDR3 DNA sequence: TGTGCCAGCTCACCCCTCAGATCGAACACCGGGGAGCTGTTTTTT.

CDR3 loop: CASSSGTGGLNEQYF. In DNA form, the CDR3 reads TGTGCCAGCAGTTCCGGGACAGGGGGCTTGAACGAGCAGTACTTC. The rearrangement uses TRBV7-9 and TRBJ2-7; 12 bases map to TRBD1. J lost 5 bases, V lost 6 bases, and 8 bases had no gene match. This CDR3 comprises 15 residues. The germline V gene encodes CDR1 SEHNR and CDR2 FQNEAQ (reference sequence).

This chain's CDR3 is CASSVRPSAGLQETQYF. Here the CDR3 DNA reads TGTGCCAGCAGCGTCCGCCCCTCTGCTGGGCTCCAAGAGACCCAGTACTTC. The chain employs TRBV9 and TRBJ2-5; D gene uncertain. The CDR3 spans 17 residues. The V end was cut by 2 bases, the J end by 1 base, with 18 bases between. Germline CDR1 and CDR2: SGDLS and YYNGEE.